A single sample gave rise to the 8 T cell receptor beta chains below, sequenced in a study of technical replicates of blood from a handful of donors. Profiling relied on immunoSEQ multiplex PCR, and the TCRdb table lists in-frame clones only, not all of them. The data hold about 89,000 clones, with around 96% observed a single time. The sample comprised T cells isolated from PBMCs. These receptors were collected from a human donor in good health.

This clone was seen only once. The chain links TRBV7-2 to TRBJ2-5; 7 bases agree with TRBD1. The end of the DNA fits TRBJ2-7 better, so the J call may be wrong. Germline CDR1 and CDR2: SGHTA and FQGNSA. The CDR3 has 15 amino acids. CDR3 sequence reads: CASSPGGPLSYEQYF. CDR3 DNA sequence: TGTGCCAGCAGCCCAGGGGGTCCCCTCTCCTACGAGCAGTACTTC.

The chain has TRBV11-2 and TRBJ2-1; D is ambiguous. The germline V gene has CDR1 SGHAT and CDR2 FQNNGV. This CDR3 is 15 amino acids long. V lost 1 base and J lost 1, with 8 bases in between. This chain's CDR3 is CASSLVVQSYNEQFF. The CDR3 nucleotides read TGTGCCAGCAGCTTAGTGGTACAATCCTACAATGAGCAGTTCTTC.

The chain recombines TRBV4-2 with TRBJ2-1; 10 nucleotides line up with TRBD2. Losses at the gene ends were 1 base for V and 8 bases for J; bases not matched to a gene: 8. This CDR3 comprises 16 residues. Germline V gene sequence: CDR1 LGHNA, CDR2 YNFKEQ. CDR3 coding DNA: TGTGCCAGCAGCCAAGGGTCGGCTAGCGGGAGCGATGAGCAGTTCTTC. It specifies CASSQGSASGSDEQFF.

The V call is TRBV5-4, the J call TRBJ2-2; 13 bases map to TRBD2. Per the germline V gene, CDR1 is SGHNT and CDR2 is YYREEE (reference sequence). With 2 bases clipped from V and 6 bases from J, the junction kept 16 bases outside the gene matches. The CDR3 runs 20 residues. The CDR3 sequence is CASSLGGRTSGGLPAGELFF. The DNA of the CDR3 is TGTGCCAGCAGCTTAGGGGGTCGGACTAGCGGGGGATTACCGGCCGGGGAGCTGTTTTTT.

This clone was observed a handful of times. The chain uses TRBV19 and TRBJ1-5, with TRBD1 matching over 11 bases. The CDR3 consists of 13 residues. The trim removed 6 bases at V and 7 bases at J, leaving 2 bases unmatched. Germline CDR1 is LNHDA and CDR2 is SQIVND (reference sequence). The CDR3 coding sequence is TGTGCCAGTAGGGACAGGGGGCCACAGCCCCAGCATTTT. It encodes CASRDRGPQPQHF. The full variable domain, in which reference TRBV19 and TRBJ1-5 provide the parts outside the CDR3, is DGGITQSPKYLFRKEGQNVTLSCEQNLNHDAMYWYRQDPGQGLRLIYYSQIVNDFQKGDIAEGYSVSREKKESFPLTVTSAQKNPTAFYLCASRDRGPQPQHFGDGTRLSIL.

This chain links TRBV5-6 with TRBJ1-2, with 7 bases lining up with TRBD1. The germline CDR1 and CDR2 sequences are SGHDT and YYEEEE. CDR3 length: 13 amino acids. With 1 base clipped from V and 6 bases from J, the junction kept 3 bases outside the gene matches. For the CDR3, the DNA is TGTGCCAGCAGCTTGAGACAGGGAGATGGCTACACCTTC. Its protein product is CASSLRQGDGYTF.

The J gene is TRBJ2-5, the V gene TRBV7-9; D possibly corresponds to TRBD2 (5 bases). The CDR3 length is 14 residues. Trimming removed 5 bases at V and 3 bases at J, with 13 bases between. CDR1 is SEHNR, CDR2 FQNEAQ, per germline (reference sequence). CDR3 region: CASSASGTKETQYF. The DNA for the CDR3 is TGTGCCAGCAGCGCGAGCGGAACGAAAGAGACCCAGTACTTC.

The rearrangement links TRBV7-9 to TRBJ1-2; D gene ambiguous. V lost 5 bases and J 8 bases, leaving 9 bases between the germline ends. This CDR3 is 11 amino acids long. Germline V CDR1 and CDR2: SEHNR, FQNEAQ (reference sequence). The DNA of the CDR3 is TGTGCCAGCAGCGTAACAGAGGGCTACACCTTC. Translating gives CASSVTEGYTF.